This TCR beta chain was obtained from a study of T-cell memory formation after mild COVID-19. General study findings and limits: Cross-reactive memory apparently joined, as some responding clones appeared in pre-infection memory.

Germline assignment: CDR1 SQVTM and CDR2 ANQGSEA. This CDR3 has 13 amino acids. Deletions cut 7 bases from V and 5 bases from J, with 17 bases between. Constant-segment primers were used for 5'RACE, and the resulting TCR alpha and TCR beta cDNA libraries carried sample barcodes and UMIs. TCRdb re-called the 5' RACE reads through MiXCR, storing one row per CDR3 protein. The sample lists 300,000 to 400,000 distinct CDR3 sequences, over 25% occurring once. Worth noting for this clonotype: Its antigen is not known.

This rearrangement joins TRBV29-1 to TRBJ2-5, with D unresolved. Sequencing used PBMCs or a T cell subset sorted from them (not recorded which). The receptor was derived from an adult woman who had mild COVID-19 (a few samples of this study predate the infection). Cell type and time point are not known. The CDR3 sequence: CSADLGSGETQYF. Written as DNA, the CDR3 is TGCAGCGCCGACTTGGGCAGTGGGGAGACCCAGTACTTC.